This TCR beta chain was captured by sequencing in a study of blood T cell repertoires in COVID-19. About the research overall: Both acute and convalescent COVID-19 samples were obtained from the United States, Italy and Spain. The cDNA or gDNA used as material had been derived from T cells, B-cell-depleted T cells, or PBMCs.

How the authors handled the data: Nucleated cell counts were estimated from reference gene primer amplification. The table came from immunoSEQ multiplex PCR; TCRdb's copy has only in-frame clones and leaves some out. V, J and clone size reflect that table, while D and trimming were determined from the DNA. This table holds some 200,000 clones, roughly 86% found once. Germline trimming cut 1 base from V and 0 bases from J; bases unmatched to any gene: 2. The CDR3 totals 15 residues. Per germline, CDR1 LGHNA and CDR2 YNFKEQ. This chain connects TRBV4-2 to TRBJ2-7; 8 bases align to TRBD2. The TCR sequence derives from a man aged 35 to 55 with active or convalescent COVID-19. The specimen was peripheral blood. Written as DNA, the CDR3 is TGTGCCAGCAGCCAAGCCGGGACTAGCTCCTACGAGCAGTACTTC. Its protein product is CASSQAGTSSYEQYF.